These T cell receptor beta chains were read from a single sample in a study of blood T cell repertoires in COVID-19. Clones were read by immunoSEQ multiplex PCR, and TCRdb kept only the in-frame ones, dropping some. This table holds around 200,000 clones, about 88% found once. The specimen was peripheral blood. These receptors originate from an elderly woman with acute or convalescent COVID-19. The CDR3 runs from the conserved cysteine through the conserved F or W. A D gene is named only where the DNA matches it firmly. Size is omitted from some rows. Given values are once, few, many or a class for expanded clones.

D	size	V	J	DNA	CDR3
.	.	TRBV28	TRBJ2-2	TGTGCCAGCAGCCCCCCGGACAGGAGGGACACCGGGGAGCTGTTTTTT	CASSPPDRRDTGELFF
TRBD2	.	TRBV5-1	TRBJ2-3	TGCGCCAGCAGCTTGGGGGGCCGAGCGGGAGCAGATACGCAGTATTTT	CASSLGGRAGADTQYF
TRBD1	.	TRBV19	TRBJ1-5	TGTGCCAGTAGTATCCCTGACAGGGGGCCCAACCAGCCCCAGCATTTT	CASSIPDRGPNQPQHF
TRBD1	.	TRBV9	TRBJ2-1	TGTGCCAGCCAGGGACAGGGGAAGGATGAGCAGTTCTTC	CASQGQGKDEQFF
TRBD2	.	TRBV7-9	TRBJ2-1	TGTGCCAGCAGCTTAGTCTTGGCGGGAGCGATTTTCAATGAGCAGTTCTTC	CASSLVLAGAIFNEQFF
.	.	TRBV6-5	TRBJ2-7	TGTGCCAGCACTCGGGGAGGTTACTACGAGCAGTACTTC	CASTRGGYYEQYF
.	.	TRBV7-2	TRBJ1-2	TGTGCCAGCAGCTTAGACTATTCCCGGGTGGGCTACACCTTC	CASSLDYSRVGYTF
TRBD1	.	TRBV5-8	TRBJ1-6	TGTGCCAGCAGCTGGGGGGACAGGGAAAATTCACCCCTCCACTTT	CASSWGDRENSPLHF
.	.	TRBV19	TRBJ1-2	TGTGCCAGTAGTGAGAGGACAGTAGACTATGGCTACACCTTC	CASSERTVDYGYTF
.	.	TRBV5-1	TRBJ2-3	TGCGCCACTCGGGTGGGGCCTACCACAGATACGCAGTATTTT	CATRVGPTTDTQYF
.	.	TRBV28	TRBJ1-2	TGTGCCAGCAGTACCCCGGGACTGAGGGGCTACACCTTC	CASSTPGLRGYTF
TRBD1	.	TRBV27	TRBJ1-2	TGTGCCAGCAGTTTAGGGACAGTTCCTCTAAATGGCTACACCTTC	CASSLGTVPLNGYTF
TRBD1	.	TRBV18	TRBJ2-5	TGTGCCAGCTCACCACCCGGGACAGTTAAGGAGACCCAGTACTTC	CASSPPGTVKETQYF
TRBD1	.	TRBV5-6	TRBJ2-5	TGTGCCAGCAGTTCACTGGGACAGACCCTCCGTCGGGAGACCCAGTACTTC	CASSSLGQTLRRETQYF
TRBD1	once	TRBV6-5	TRBJ1-1	TGTGCCAGCATTTCCCAGGGGGGAGAAACTGAAGCTTTCTTT	CASISQGGETEAFF
TRBD1	.	TRBV6-5	TRBJ1-3	TGTGCCAGCAGTTCGGACAGGGGATTCTCTGGAAACACCATATATTTT	CASSSDRGFSGNTIYF
.	.	TRBV7-2	TRBJ1-1	TGTGCCAGCAGCCCAATAACACAGGGACGAACGACTGAAGCTTTCTTT	CASSPITQGRTTEAFF
TRBD2	.	TRBV7-9	TRBJ2-5	TGTGCCAGCAGCTCATGGACTAGCGGGCCCCAAGAGACCCAGTACTTC	CASSSWTSGPQETQYF
TRBD1	once	TRBV3-1/TRBV3-2	TRBJ2-2	TGTGCCAGCAGTCAGGACAGGGGATTGACCGGGGAGCTGTTTTTT	CASSQDRGLTGELFF
TRBD1	.	TRBV4-2	TRBJ1-2	TGTGCCAGCAGCCTGCCGGGACAGGGGTCCGGCTACACCTTC	CASSLPGQGSGYTF
.	.	TRBV19	TRBJ1-2	TGTGCCAGTAGTATACTCTTGACAGGAAACTATGGCTACACCTTC	CASSILLTGNYGYTF
.	.	TRBV21-1	TRBJ1-1	TGTGCCAGCAGCAAAAGGGAAGGGGAAAGAACTTTCTTT	CASSKREGERTFF
TRBD2	.	TRBV18	TRBJ2-7	TGTGCCAGCTCACCTGGACTAGCGGGGTTAGTGGGCCACGAGCAGTACTTC	CASSPGLAGLVGHEQYF
TRBD1	once	TRBV7-9	TRBJ1-4	TGTGCCAGCAGCTTAGGGACAGGGGTAAGAGAAAAACTGTTTTTT	CASSLGTGVREKLFF
TRBD1	.	TRBV27	TRBJ2-7	TGTGCCAGCAGAACACCGGGACAGGGGCTTGCCGAGCAGTACTTC	CASRTPGQGLAEQYF
.	once	TRBV5-1	TRBJ1-5	TGCGCCAGCAGCATACAGGGAAATCAGCCCCAGCATTTT	CASSIQGNQPQHF
.	.	TRBV25-1	TRBJ1-2	TGTGCCAGCACCGGGGACACCCTCGTCTATGGCTACACCTTC	CASTGDTLVYGYTF
.	.	TRBV15	TRBJ2-4	TGTGCCACCAGCAGAGATCCCCCGGGAGTCCTTTCCAAAAACATTCAGTACTTC	CATSRDPPGVLSKNIQYF
.	few	TRBV2	TRBJ2-3	TGTGCCAGCAGAGGTACAGGTCCAGATACGCAGTATTTT	CASRGTGPDTQYF
.	.	TRBV29-1	TRBJ2-1	TGCAGCGTTGAAGCGTGGGCTAGCGACTACAATGAGCAGTTCTTC	CSVEAWASDYNEQFF
.	.	TRBV4-3	TRBJ1-2	TGCGCCAGCAGCCAGGACAGAGCTTATGGCTACACCTTC	CASSQDRAYGYTF
TRBD2	.	TRBV5-1	TRBJ2-4	TGCGCCAGCAGCCCGGGACTAGTCTCCAAAAACATTCAGTACTTC	CASSPGLVSKNIQYF
.	.	TRBV28	TRBJ2-7	TGTGCCAGCAGTTTCCCCCTCAGGGGCCTCTCCTACGAGCAGTACTTC	CASSFPLRGLSYEQYF
TRBD2	once	TRBV7-9	TRBJ2-1	TGTGCCAGCAGCCCTACGATGGCTAGCGGGACCCGCTCCAATGAGCAGTTCTTC	CASSPTMASGTRSNEQFF
TRBD2	.	TRBV18	TRBJ2-3	TGTGCCAGCTCACCTCTAGCGGGAGGCTTCACAGATACGCAGTATTTT	CASSPLAGGFTDTQYF
.	.	TRBV24-1	TRBJ2-5	TGTGCCACCAGTGATCCCCACAGGGGGGGAGAGACCCAGTACTTC	CATSDPHRGGETQYF
.	.	TRBV6-1	TRBJ1-5	TGTGCCAGCAGTGACAGACCAGGGGTAGTGGAGCCCCAGCATTTT	CASSDRPGVVEPQHF
TRBD1	.	TRBV7-2	TRBJ1-1	TGTGCCAGCAGCCACCGCAACAGGGGATCAGCTGAAGCTTTCTTT	CASSHRNRGSAEAFF
TRBD1	.	TRBV28	TRBJ1-5	TGTGCCAGCAAAGCAGGGGGCGGGATTATCAGACCCCAGCATTTT	CASKAGGGIIRPQHF
.	once	TRBV10-3	TRBJ2-2	TGTGCCATCAATCGGGGGCCTCCCGGGACAGAATACACCGGGGAGCTGTTTTTT	CAINRGPPGTEYTGELFF
.	.	TRBV7-2	TRBJ2-3	TGTGCCAGCAGCTTACCTGATACGCAGTATTTT	CASSLPDTQYF